A single sample is the source of the 8 T cell receptor beta chains below, sequenced in a study of spatial heterogeneity in lung cancer. TCRdb passed the 5' RACE reads through MiXCR, listing each CDR3 protein once. This table has roughly 900 distinct CDR3 sequences, roughly three quarters appearing once. The study's findings and limits: Expanded alpha and beta TCR counts within tumors tracked tumor mutation counts.

Sample time point: sample taken at primary tumor resection. These receptors are not linked to any known antigen. This sample comprised lung tumor tissue, obtained at surgery. Source of these receptors: a male donor with early-stage non-small cell lung cancer.

By sample fraction, this clonotype is medium-sized. Written as DNA, the CDR3 is TGCGCCAGCAGCCCGGAAGCGGAAGCGGCAGGAACTGCCAACTATGGCTACACCTTC. It specifies CASSPEAEAAGTANYGYTF. This rearrangement joins TRBV4-1 to TRBJ1-2, with D unresolved. Germline V gene sequence: CDR1 MGHRA, CDR2 YSYEKL. This CDR3 comprises 19 residues. The ends were cut back, 4 bases at V and 2 bases at J, with 26 bases in the middle.

This clonotype was recorded once. This rearrangement joins TRBV10-3 to TRBJ1-2; TRBD1 matches at 9 bases. Germline V gene data show CDR1 as ENHRY and CDR2 as SYGVKD. The CDR3 runs 14 residues. V shed 2 bases, J shed 6 bases, and the junction held 4 bases outside the gene matches. CDR3 loop: CAISETGQGDGYTF. The DNA for the CDR3 is TGTGCCATCAGTGAGACGGGACAGGGAGATGGCTACACCTTC.

The chain recombines TRBV7-2 with TRBJ2-1; 7 bases agree with TRBD2. Losses at the gene ends were 5 bases for V and 2 bases for J; bases not matched to a gene: 6. Germline loops: CDR1 SGHTA, CDR2 FQGNSA. This CDR3 region has 15 residues. This CDR3 reads CASSPQRGPYNEQFF. The CDR3 nucleotides read TGTGCCAGCAGCCCTCAGCGGGGACCCTACAATGAGCAGTTCTTC.

The rearrangement uses TRBV7-9 and TRBJ2-6; D uncertain. V was trimmed by 3 bases and J by 0 bases, leaving 6 bases between them. From germline, CDR1 is SEHNR and CDR2 FQNEAQ (reference sequence). This CDR3 comprises 15 residues. CDR3 nucleotide sequence: TGTGCCAGCAGCTTTTGGGTCTCTGGGGCCAACGTCCTGACTTTC. Translating gives CASSFWVSGANVLTF.

CDR3: CASGSRVYEQYF. In DNA form, the CDR3 reads TGTGCCAGCGGGAGTCGAGTATACGAGCAGTACTTC. The V and J genes are TRBV11-2 and TRBJ2-7, with a tentative D call TRBD2 (5 bases). Trimming took off 8 bases at V and 4 bases at J, with 12 bases between the two ends. This CDR3 comprises 12 residues. Germline CDR1 is SGHAT and CDR2 is FQNNGV.

This chain uses TRBV7-3 with TRBJ2-1; possibly TRBD2 for D (6 bases). This CDR3 spans 13 amino acids. Germline values: CDR1 SGHTA, CDR2 FQGTGA. The ends were cut back, 6 bases at V and 6 bases at J, with 12 bases in the middle. DNA of the CDR3: TGTGCCAGCAGGCCGACTAGACGCAATGAGCAGTTCTTC. It codes for CASRPTRRNEQFF. The entire variable domain, with the rest obtained from reference TRBV7-3 and TRBJ2-1, is as follows: GAGVSQTPSNKVTEKGKYVELRCDPISGHTALYWYRQSLGQGPEFLIYFQGTGAADDSGLPNDRFFAVRPEGSVSTLKIQRTERGDSAVYLCASRPTRRNEQFFGPGTRLTVL.

The chain carries TRBV6-5 and TRBJ2-7, with D perhaps TRBD1 (6 bases). CDR1 is MNHEY, CDR2 SVGAGI, per germline. The V gene lost 0 bases and the J gene lost 6 bases, with 12 bases spanning the gap. The CDR3 contains 14 residues. In DNA form, the CDR3 reads TGTGCCAGCAGTTACTCCGGGACACCCCTCGAGCAGTACTTC. This encodes CASSYSGTPLEQYF.

Here the CDR3 DNA reads TGTGCCACCAGTCCTTCTGGGGCCAACGTCCTGACTTTC. Translated: CATSPSGANVLTF. The chain is built from TRBV24-1 and TRBJ2-6; D unresolved. V lost 6 bases and J 1 base, leaving 3 bases between the germline ends. CDR1 and CDR2 (germline): KGHDR, SFDVKD. The CDR3 contains 13 residues.